Detailed here is one TCR delta chain. Its target is not known. Other DNA sequences in this specimen translate into the identical CDR3. The data derive from a study of DNA immune sequencing with unique molecular identifiers. Study-wide background: 100 ng enriched γδ T-cell DNA was sequenced versus approximately 950 ng non-enriched DNA.

CDR1 and CDR2 from the germline V gene are GEAIGNYY and EKD. The CDR3 runs 18 residues. Trimming at V came to 1 base and at J to 0 bases, leaving 10 bases not matched to a gene. General study results and limits: Novel TRD sequences not targeted by the primers cannot be detected. The most frequent TRD pairing among healthy donor clonotypes was TRDV2-TRDJ1.

Genomic DNA underwent 32-plex PCR targeting all 8 TRDV and 4 TRDJ genes. In around 3 barcoding PCR cycles, molecules received a 12-nucleotide UMI, then adapter PCR followed. TCRdb made new clone calls on the multiplex PCR reads using CATT. In the table there are under 6,500 delta-chain clones, around 9.9% of which are singletons. The chain recombines TRDV2 with TRDJ1, with 10 bases fitting TRDD3. Sequenced material: gamma-delta T cells enriched from blood buffy coat, or unenriched PBMCs (not recorded which). This TCR came from a human donor in good health. The CDR3 spells CACDTPLGDSGYTDKLIF. The CDR3 coding sequence is TGTGCCTGTGACACGCCTCTGGGGGATAGCGGGTACACCGATAAACTCATCTTT.